The entry below gives a single T cell receptor beta chain sequence along with its context. What it binds is unknown. With V trimmed by 7 bases and J by 8 bases, 10 bases remained unmatched. CDR3 length: 15 residues. Germline CDR1 MRHNA, CDR2 SNTAGT. Using immunoSEQ multiplex PCR, the repertoire was profiled, and TCRdb retains in-frame clones only, with some absent. This sample has over 150,000 clones, with about 92% found just once. The sample comes from a study of T cell responses to AZD1222 COVID-19 vaccine. Whole-study findings and limits: Baseline seropositivity occurred in only 5 or 6 AZD1222 recipients. Repertoire sampling happened only post peak T cell response. CD4 TCRs linked to vaccination spanned spike, dominating at 160-218 and 743-854. The donor cohort was predominantly white British with a female majority, and clonal diversity may have been underestimated.

V gene TRBV6-4 combines with J gene TRBJ2-1; 11 positions match TRBD1. This clonotype was obtained from an adult in good health. The sequencing here drew on peripheral blood, taken on day 0 of AZD1222 vaccination. CDR3 sequence: CASKLSWTGGYEQFF. The CDR3 DNA reads TGTGCCAGCAAATTGTCCTGGACAGGGGGCTATGAGCAGTTCTTC.